This T cell receptor (beta chain) was profiled in a study of molecular identifiers for immune sequencing clone quantification (dated by TCRdb to the late 2010s). Broadly, across the study: For a replicate experiment, RNA from approximately 20,000 or 100,000 naive CD8 T cells was divided into five aliquots, of which four were sequenced. CD8 T cells were used in a methods study to benchmark molecular-identifier clustering-based TCR repertoire sequencing (MIDCIRS) and TCR RNA copy counting.

What the work shows at the level of the full study, not this receptor alone: The sizes of highly expanded clones could end up underestimated when identical TCR molecules share a barcode. Naive libraries contained spiked-in Jurkat TCR RNA (approximately ten copies' worth), which is not part of the donor repertoire. About 2.9 recovered TCR RNA copies per cell were obtained by modeling, versus roughly 10 by digital PCR, implying a capture efficiency of roughly 32%. When barcode sub-clustering was left out, chimeric consensus sequences inflated TCR diversity, with chimeras reaching as high as 47%. In CMV-specific effector cells, over 99% of molecules were held by clones above 20 RNA copies, whereas under 1% of molecules were held by such clones in naive cells. Spiked-in Jurkat TCR RNA equal to a single cell's worth was reported to be detectable even within 1,200,000 naive CD8 T cells.

Looking up the germline V gene (reference sequence) yields CDR1 SEHNR and CDR2 FQNEAQ. V drops 5 bases and J drops 2 bases, leaving 13 bases in between. The CDR3 contains 15 residues, cysteine and phenylalanine counted. The DNA shown is the 45-base CDR3, in frame from base 1. This clonotype was counted at least ten times. This receptor's antigen is unknown. It has no much larger one-base neighbor in the sample; base qualities were not kept. Library preparation employed PCR. Sequencing was carried out with an Illumina HiSeq 4000. Bulk TCR libraries were generated as previously described, with the TCR primers listed in Table S5 used. Total RNA was purified with the Qiagen AllPrep DNA/RNA kit. Before any analysis, reads coming from multiple sequencing runs of the same library were combined into one pool. For the original study's pipeline: Reads were retained only if an exact TCR constant sequence was present, and the retained reads were trimmed to 150 nt and grouped according to their 12-nt molecular barcodes. Within each barcode group, reads were sub-clustered at a 15% Levenshtein threshold, and quality-weighted consensus sequences were built per RNA molecule. Non-functional sequences were filtered out, along with any lower-count sequence sitting one edit away from another sequence. On the basis of fitting two negative binomial distributions, barcode sub-clusters with fewer than 20% of the maximum read count were discarded. Starting from the raw public reads, TCRdb applied fastp trimming at Q25, assembled clones with MiXCR and retained in-frame beta chains. Entries that share a CDR3 protein sequence are merged under the most common genes and DNA. TCRdb's processing, not the authors', yielded these V and J calls. The sample table records 20,000 to 30,000 distinct CDR3 sequences; roughly a sixth of these occur just once. The leading ten clones occupy around 1% of the sample.

Libraries of naive CD8 T cells were built from anywhere between roughly 19,000 and 1,000,000 sorted cells, with 10%, 30% or 50% of the purified RNA used. Naive CD8 T cells were FACS-sorted as CD8+CD4-CCR7+CD45RA+ on a BD FACSAria II into RLT Plus buffer. Detection sensitivity was tested by spiking Jurkat RNA equal to ten or so TCR copies' worth into samples containing roughly 17,000-1,100,000 naive CD8 T cells. Enrichment of CD8 T cells was performed with RosetteSep CD8+ T Cell Enrichment Cocktail and Ficoll-Paque, after which ACK red cell lysis was carried out. This TCR came from a human donor in good health. Some libraries in this study had Jurkat cell RNA spiked in. The sample taken for sequencing was naive CD8+ T cells from blood, with Jurkat cell RNA spiked in. The cell subset or site tag for this specimen amounts to: FACS-sorted CD8+CD4-CCR7+CD45RA+ naive T cells. The rearranged segments are TRBV7-9 and TRBJ1-3, with the D gene not clear enough to name. For the CDR3, the sequence is CASSPPLRAGNTIYF. The sequence in DNA is TGTGCCAGCAGCCCTCCGCTCCGGGCTGGAAACACCATATATTTT.